The 24 T cell receptor beta chains reported below all come from one sample, sequenced in a study of OX40 agonist ivuxolimab in advanced cancers. The method was immunoSEQ multiplex PCR; TCRdb's version includes in-frame clones alone and lacks a portion of them. The data show 45,000 or so clones, approximately 91% seen once. Material: CD4+ or CD8+ T cells sorted from blood, obtained in a trial of the OX40 agonist ivuxolimab. These receptor sequences come from an adult with an advanced solid tumor such as melanoma, head and neck, liver or kidney cancer.

The chain combines TRBV15 with TRBJ2-1; 10 nucleotides match TRBD2. Trimming cost V 1 base and J 8 bases; bases outside gene matches: 5. The V gene's germline CDR1 is LNHNV and CDR2 YYDKDF (reference sequence). This CDR3 is built from 15 residues. CDR3 nucleotides: TGTGCCACCAGCAGAGGTCGGACTAGCGGATATGAGCAGTTCTTC. It is translated as CATSRGRTSGYEQFF.

V usage is TRBV28 and J usage is TRBJ1-5, with 8 bases aligning to TRBD1. CDR1 is MDHEN, CDR2 SYDVKM, per germline. The CDR3 covers 14 residues. Losses at the gene ends were 3 bases for V and 6 bases for J; bases not matched to a gene: 4. The DNA of the CDR3 is TGTGCCAGCAGTTTGGCAGGGGGCGTTCAGCCCCAGCATTTT. Its translation is CASSLAGGVQPQHF. Combining the CDR3 with reference TRBV28 and TRBJ1-5 gives the whole variable domain DVKVTQSSRYLVKRTGEKVFLECVQDMDHENMFWYRQDPGLGLRLIYFSYDVKMKEKGDIPEGYSVSREKKERFSLILESASTNQTSMYLCASSLAGGVQPQHFGDGTRLSIL.

The V call is TRBV30, the J call TRBJ1-2; D not certain. Germline CDR1 is GTSNPN and CDR2 is SVGIG (reference sequence). The CDR3 contains 13 residues. CDR3 protein: CAFIPANSYGYTF. The CDR3 region has the DNA TGTGCTTTTATACCAGCGAATTCCTATGGCTACACCTTC.

This clone was detected once. J is TRBJ2-1 and V is TRBV21-1; TRBD2, the table's D call, lacks a check against the DNA. TRBV21-1 is recorded as a pseudogene. The CDR3 covers 16 residues. The CDR3 DNA follows: TGTGCCAGCAGCCTGGGAGAGGGGAGGGGGGACAATGAGCAGTTCTTC. Its translation is CASSLGEGRGDNEQFF.

The V and J genes are TRBV28 and TRBJ2-7; 9 bases match TRBD2. The CDR3 totals 15 residues. The V gene end was trimmed by 4 bases and the J gene end by 4 bases; junction bases not matched to a gene: 8. CDR1 and CDR2 (germline): MDHEN, SYDVKM. Here the CDR3 reads CASSSPAGGSYEQYF. The CDR3 DNA is TGTGCCAGCAGTTCCCCAGCGGGAGGCTCGTACGAGCAGTACTTC.

This chain links TRBV27 with TRBJ2-2; D not resolved. Trimming pared 4 bases from V and 5 bases from J, leaving 8 bases between. From germline, CDR1 is MNHEY and CDR2 SMNVEV (reference sequence). The CDR3 length is 13 residues. CDR3 sequence reads: CASSSTRTGELFF. CDR3 nucleotide sequence: TGTGCCAGCAGTTCCACAAGGACCGGGGAGCTGTTTTTT.

V is TRBV30 and J is TRBJ1-4, with a weak D call TRBD1 (6 bases). V gave up 0 bases and J gave up 6 bases, with 11 bases separating them. Germline CDR1 is GTSNPN and CDR2 is SVGIG (reference sequence). The CDR3 covers 14 residues. The CDR3 bases are TGTGCCTGGAGTGTAGAGGGGGTACATGAAAAACTGTTTTTT. As protein: CAWSVEGVHEKLFF.

A few counts support this clone. A read error may produce the germline difference seen at one junction end. This chain connects TRBV7-7 to TRBJ2-5; 8 positions match TRBD1. Germline loops: CDR1 SSHAT, CDR2 FNYEAQ (reference sequence). This CDR3 has 14 amino acids. The CDR3 region is CASSHQGAGQTQYF. The CDR3 DNA sequence: TGTGCTAGCAGCCATCAGGGGGCCGGGCAGACCCAGTACTTC.

This chain connects TRBV7-9 to TRBJ2-5, with D tentatively TRBD2 (6 bases). The germline V and J ends were trimmed by 4 bases and 3 bases, with 9 bases remaining between them. This CDR3 comprises 13 residues. Germline-derived CDR1 and CDR2 are SEHNR and FQNEAQ (reference sequence). CDR3 residues: CASSWAGKETQYF. DNA of the CDR3: TGTGCCAGCAGCTGGGCGGGAAAAGAGACCCAGTACTTC.

The J gene is TRBJ2-3, the V gene TRBV29-1; no definite D call. With 4 bases removed from V and 0 bases from J, the gap between germline ends came to 11 bases. Germline V gene lookup returns CDR1 SQVTM and CDR2 ANQGSEA. The CDR3 length is 14 residues. The CDR3 bases are TGCAGCGTTGTAAGGGCACAGAGCACAGATACGCAGTATTTT. It codes for CSVVRAQSTDTQYF.

The V gene is TRBV25-1, the J gene TRBJ2-3; D ambiguous. The CDR3 has 13 residues. V gave up 6 bases and J gave up 4 bases, with 11 bases separating them. Germline CDR1 and CDR2: MGHDK and SYGVNS. Here the CDR3 DNA reads TGTGCCAGCAGCTTCAGTGGGCCAGATACGCAGTATTTT. As protein: CASSFSGPDTQYF.

This CDR3 reads CASSEVGEAYEQYF. The CDR3, as DNA: TGTGCCAGCAGTGAAGTCGGAGAGGCCTACGAGCAGTACTTC. The chain uses TRBV6-1 and TRBJ2-7; D gene unclear. The CDR3 covers 14 residues. V dropped 1 base and J dropped 2 bases, with 9 bases sitting between them. Germline-derived CDR1 and CDR2 are MNHNS and SASEGT.

The rearrangement uses TRBV30 and TRBJ2-3; D is undetermined. The CDR3 extends over 13 amino acids. The V gene lost 2 bases and the J gene lost 4 bases, with 10 bases spanning the gap. The germline V gene encodes CDR1 GTSNPN and CDR2 SVGIG (reference sequence). For the CDR3, the DNA is TGTGCCTGGAGTTCAAATTCGGCAGATACGCAGTATTTT. It codes for CAWSSNSADTQYF.

Here the CDR3 reads CASSASGGPGDTQYF. CDR3 DNA sequence: TGTGCCAGCAGTGCGTCGGGAGGGCCGGGAGATACGCAGTATTTT. V is TRBV6-4 and J is TRBJ2-3; 8 nucleotides agree with TRBD2. V dropped 4 bases and J dropped 5; count of bases not matched to a gene: 8. The V gene's germline CDR1 is MRHNA and CDR2 SNTAGT. The CDR3 spans 15 residues.

The chain links TRBV4-2 to TRBJ2-7, with 8 bases that match TRBD2. The CDR3 extends over 15 amino acids. Per the germline V gene, CDR1 is LGHNA and CDR2 is YNFKEQ. Unmatched junction bases numbered 9, after V lost 5 bases and J lost 3 bases. CDR3 region: CASSSTAAGGYEQYF. In nucleotides, the CDR3 is TGTGCCAGCAGCTCTACGGCGGCGGGGGGCTACGAGCAGTACTTC.

V gene TRBV2 combines with J gene TRBJ2-7; no clear D. The CDR3 totals 15 residues. Trimming left V 2 bases short and J 2 bases short, with 13 bases between. CDR1 is SNHLY and CDR2 is FYNNEI in the germline V gene. CDR3 sequence (DNA): TGTGCCAGCAGTGAAAGCTTCAGGCTTACCTACGAGCAGTACTTC. Amino acid sequence: CASSESFRLTYEQYF.

The chain has TRBV30 and TRBJ1-2; 10 nucleotides align to TRBD1. Germline trimming cut 4 bases from V and 8 bases from J; bases unmatched to any gene: 13. Looked up from germline, CDR1 is GTSNPN and CDR2 is SVGIG (reference sequence). This CDR3 spans 15 amino acids. Here the CDR3 reads CAWMGQGPYFYGYTF. The CDR3 nucleotides are TGTGCCTGGATGGGACAGGGGCCCTACTTTTACGGCTACACCTTC. Combining the CDR3 with reference TRBV30 and TRBJ1-2 gives the whole variable domain SQTIHQWPATLVQPVGSPLSLECTVEGTSNPNLYWYRQAAGRGLQLLFYSVGIGQISSEVPQNLSASRPQDRQFILSSKKLLLSDSGFYLCAWMGQGPYFYGYTFGSGTRLTVV.

The chain combines TRBV15 with TRBJ1-5; the match to TRBD1 covers 7 bases. The CDR3 loop spans 11 amino acids. Losses at the gene ends were 4 bases for V and 16 bases for J; bases not matched to a gene: 7. Germline CDR1 reads LNHNV; CDR2 reads YYDKDF (reference sequence). The CDR3 bases are TGTGCCACCAGCAACCGGGACAGCCAACATTTT. The encoded protein is CATSNRDSQHF.

In this sample, this clone turned up a few times. The chain joins TRBV10-3 to TRBJ2-5; TRBD1 matches at 11 bases. This CDR3 contains 16 residues. Germline assignment: CDR1 ENHRY and CDR2 SYGVKD. The ends lost 6 bases at V and 4 bases at J; junction bases unmatched: 10. For the CDR3, the DNA is TGTGCCATCAGAGCCGGGACAGGGGGGGGAGGAGAGACCCAGTACTTC. Residues: CAIRAGTGGGGETQYF.

The rearrangement links TRBV5-1 to TRBJ1-1; D is unclear. There are 13 residues in the CDR3. V lost 2 bases to trimming and J lost 0 bases, with 5 bases between them. Germline loops: CDR1 SGHRS, CDR2 YFSETQ. The CDR3 DNA sequence: TGCGCCAGCAGCTTTGACCTGAACACTGAAGCTTTCTTT. This translates into CASSFDLNTEAFF.

The gene calls are TRBV4-1 and TRBJ1-4, with D hard to call. Germline V CDR1 and CDR2: MGHRA, YSYEKL. Trimming shortened V by 3 bases and J by 5 bases, and 10 bases separated the two germline ends. This CDR3 has 14 amino acids. The CDR3 region has the DNA TGCGCCAGCAGCCAGAGGACCAACAATGAAAAACTGTTTTTT. This codes for CASSQRTNNEKLFF.

The gene calls are TRBV2 and TRBJ2-5; D not certain. V was pared by 7 bases and J by 1 base, with 13 bases between. Germline V gives CDR1 SNHLY, CDR2 FYNNEI. There are 14 residues in the CDR3. CDR3 protein: CASTEFSSQETQYF. The CDR3 DNA reads TGTGCCAGCACCGAATTTAGCAGCCAAGAGACCCAGTACTTC. Full variable domain (remainder filled in from reference TRBV2 and TRBJ2-5): EPEVTQTPSHQVTQMGQEVILRCVPISNHLYFYWYRQILGQKVEFLVSFYNNEISEKSEIFDDQFSVERPDGSNFTLKIRSTKLEDSAMYFCASTEFSSQETQYFGPGTRLLVL.

V is TRBV4-2 and J is TRBJ2-3, with 10 bases matching TRBD2. This CDR3 is built from 16 residues. Unmatched junction bases numbered 8, after V lost 4 bases and J lost 4 bases. Germline CDR1 LGHNA, CDR2 YNFKEQ. CDR3 coding DNA: TGTGCCAGCAGCCCAACGACTAGCGGGTTCGCAGATACGCAGTATTTT. As protein: CASSPTTSGFADTQYF.

J is TRBJ1-1 and V is TRBV11-2, with unresolved D. The CDR3 covers 13 residues. The germline gives CDR1 SGHAT, CDR2 FQNNGV. Trimming cost V 1 base and J 5 bases, with 8 bases left between them. CDR3 sequence: CASSLVGGTEAFF. CDR3 nucleotide sequence: TGTGCCAGCAGCTTAGTCGGTGGAACTGAAGCTTTCTTT. The full variable domain, completed using reference TRBV11-2 and TRBJ1-1, is EAGVAQSPRYKIIEKRQSVAFWCNPISGHATLYWYQQILGQGPKLLIQFQNNGVVDDSQLPKDRFSAERLKGVDSTLKIQPAKLEDSAVYLCASSLVGGTEAFFGQGTRLTVV.